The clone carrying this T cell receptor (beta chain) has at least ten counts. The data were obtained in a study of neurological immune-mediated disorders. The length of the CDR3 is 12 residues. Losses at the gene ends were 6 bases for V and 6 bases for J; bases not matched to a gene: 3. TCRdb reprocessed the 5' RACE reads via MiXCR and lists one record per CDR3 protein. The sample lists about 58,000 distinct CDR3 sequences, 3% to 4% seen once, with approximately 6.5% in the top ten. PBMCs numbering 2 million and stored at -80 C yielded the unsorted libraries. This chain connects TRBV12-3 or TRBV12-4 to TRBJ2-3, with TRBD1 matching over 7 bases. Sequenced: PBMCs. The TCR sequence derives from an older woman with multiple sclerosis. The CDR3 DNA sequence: TGTGCCAGCAGAGGGGGCAGGGATACGCAGTATTTT. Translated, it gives CASRGGRDTQYF.